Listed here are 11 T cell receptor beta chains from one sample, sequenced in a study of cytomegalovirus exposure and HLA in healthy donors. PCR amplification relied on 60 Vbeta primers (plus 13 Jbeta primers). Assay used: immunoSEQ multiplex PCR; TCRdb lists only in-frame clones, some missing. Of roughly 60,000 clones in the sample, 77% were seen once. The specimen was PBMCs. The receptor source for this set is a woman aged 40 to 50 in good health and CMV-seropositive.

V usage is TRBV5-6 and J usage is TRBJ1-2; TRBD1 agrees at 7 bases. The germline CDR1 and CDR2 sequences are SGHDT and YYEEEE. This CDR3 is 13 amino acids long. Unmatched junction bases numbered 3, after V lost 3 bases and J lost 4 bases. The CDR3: CASSSGTVYGYTF. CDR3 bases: TGTGCCAGCAGCTCCGGGACAGTCTATGGCTACACCTTC.

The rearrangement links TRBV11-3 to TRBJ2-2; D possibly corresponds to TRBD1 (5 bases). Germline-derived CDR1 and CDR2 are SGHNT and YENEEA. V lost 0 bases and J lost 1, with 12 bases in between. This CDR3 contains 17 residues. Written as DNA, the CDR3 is TGTGCCAGCAGCTTAGATGGGAAGGGGTGGAACACCGGGGAGCTGTTTTTT. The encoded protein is CASSLDGKGWNTGELFF.

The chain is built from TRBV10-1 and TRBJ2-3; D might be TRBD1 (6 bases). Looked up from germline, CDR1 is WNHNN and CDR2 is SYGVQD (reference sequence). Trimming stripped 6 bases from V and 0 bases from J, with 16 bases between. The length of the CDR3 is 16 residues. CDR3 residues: CASSDLQGTSTDTQYF. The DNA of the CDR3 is TGCGCCAGCAGCGATTTACAGGGTACGAGCACAGATACGCAGTATTTT.

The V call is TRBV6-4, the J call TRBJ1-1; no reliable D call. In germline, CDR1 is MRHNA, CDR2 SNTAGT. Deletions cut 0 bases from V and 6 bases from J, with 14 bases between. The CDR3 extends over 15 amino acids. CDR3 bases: TGTGCCAGCAGTGACTCGATATCAACCACGGCTGAAGCTTTCTTT. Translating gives CASSDSISTTAEAFF.

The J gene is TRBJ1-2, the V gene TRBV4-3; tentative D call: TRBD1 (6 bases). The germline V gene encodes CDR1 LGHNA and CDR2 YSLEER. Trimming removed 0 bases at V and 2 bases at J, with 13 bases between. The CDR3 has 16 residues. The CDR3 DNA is TGCGCCAGCAGCCAAGAAGATCGGACAGAGAACTATGGCTACACCTTC. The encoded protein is CASSQEDRTENYGYTF.

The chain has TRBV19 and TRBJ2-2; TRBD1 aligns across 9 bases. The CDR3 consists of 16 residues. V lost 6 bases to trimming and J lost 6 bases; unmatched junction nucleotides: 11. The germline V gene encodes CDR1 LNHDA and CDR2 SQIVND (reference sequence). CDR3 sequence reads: CASSDQGGQGPGELFF. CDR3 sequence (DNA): TGTGCCAGTAGCGACCAGGGGGGACAGGGCCCCGGGGAGCTGTTTTTT.

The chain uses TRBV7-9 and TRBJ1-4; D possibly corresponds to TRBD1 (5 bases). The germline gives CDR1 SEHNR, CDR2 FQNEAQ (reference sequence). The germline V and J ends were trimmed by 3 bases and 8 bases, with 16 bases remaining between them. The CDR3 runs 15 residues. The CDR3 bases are TGTGCCAGCAGCTTGGGGAGGGGCGCGAAGGAAAAACTGTTTTTT. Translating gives CASSLGRGAKEKLFF.

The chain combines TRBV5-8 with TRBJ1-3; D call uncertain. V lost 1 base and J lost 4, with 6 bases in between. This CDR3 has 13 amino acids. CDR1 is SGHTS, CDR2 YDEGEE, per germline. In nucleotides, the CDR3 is TGTGCCAGCAGCTTGCGTCCGGGAAACACCATATATTTT. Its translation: CASSLRPGNTIYF.

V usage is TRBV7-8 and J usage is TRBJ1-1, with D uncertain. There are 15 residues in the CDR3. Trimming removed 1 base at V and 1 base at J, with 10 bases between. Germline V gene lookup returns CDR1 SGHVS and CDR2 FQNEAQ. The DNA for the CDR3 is TGTGCCAGCAGCTTAGTCGCAGGAGGGAACACTGAAGCTTTCTTT. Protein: CASSLVAGGNTEAFF.

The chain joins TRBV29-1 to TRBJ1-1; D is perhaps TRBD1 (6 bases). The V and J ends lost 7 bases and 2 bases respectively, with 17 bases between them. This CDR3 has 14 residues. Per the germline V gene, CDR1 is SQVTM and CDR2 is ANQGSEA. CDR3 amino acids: CSARKGQPNTEAFF. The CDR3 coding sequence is TGCAGCGCCAGAAAAGGACAGCCTAACACTGAAGCTTTCTTT.

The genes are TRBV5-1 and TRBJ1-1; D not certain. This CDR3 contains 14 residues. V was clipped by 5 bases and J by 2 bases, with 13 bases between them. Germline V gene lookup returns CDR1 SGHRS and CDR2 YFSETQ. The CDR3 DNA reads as TGCGCCAGCAGTGCGGGGAGCACCAACACTGAAGCTTTCTTT. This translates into CASSAGSTNTEAFF.